This TCR beta chain was documented in a study of T cell responses to AZD1222 COVID-19 vaccine. General study points: Seropositive at baseline were only six or seven AZD1222 recipients.

Per germline, CDR1 LNHDA and CDR2 SQIVND (reference sequence). The CDR3 totals 15 residues. With 5 bases removed from V and 5 bases from J, the gap between germline ends came to 16 bases. A note on this clone: Its antigen is undetermined.

TCRdb's table, derived via immunoSEQ multiplex PCR, lists solely in-frame clones and lacks some. Found here are around 60,000 clones, around 82% of them singletons; the top ten hold about 27%. Second-dose timings of about 4 or about 12 weeks were pooled. The chain combines TRBV19 with TRBJ2-4; TRBD1 or TRBD2 may be the D gene (5 bases each). The sequence came from an adult who received the AZD1222 COVID-19 vaccine. The sequences come from peripheral blood, collected 28 days after the second AZD1222 dose. This chain's CDR3 is CASSPRGLGENIQYF. The CDR3 nucleotides read TGTGCCAGTAGTCCCCGGGGCCTTGGGGAAAACATTCAGTACTTC.